This TCR beta chain was captured by sequencing in a study of T cell repertoires in cytomegalovirus infection. As for the study in general: Public TCR beta signature analysis indicated the presence of both CMV infection and matching HLA type.

TCRdb itself ran the reads through MiXCR, one entry per CDR3 protein. This table has 200,000 or so distinct CDR3 sequences, roughly 30% appearing once. V was pared by 6 bases and J by 4 bases, with 2 bases of the junction left unmatched. Germline values: CDR1 MNHNS, CDR2 SASEGT. The CDR3 spans 14 residues. The source is a human donor in good health (CMV status not recorded). Some clones in this sample may be carry-over from other donors' samples. The V call is TRBV6-1, the J call TRBJ2-1, with 11 bases fitting TRBD2. Sequenced material: PBMCs. The CDR3 sequence is CASRRLAGYNEQFF. CDR3 in DNA: TGTGCCAGCAGGAGACTAGCGGGGTACAATGAGCAGTTCTTC.